This T cell receptor (beta chain) was captured in a study of T cell repertoires and HLA-DP antigens. Study-level points and caveats: Total CD4+ responders were stimulated by HeLa antigen-presenting cells. No separate analysis of naive versus memory CD4+ cells was done. Average cumulative frequency of previously undetected clones was under 40% against one allele and more than 50% against the other.

V shed 2 bases and J 5 bases; nucleotides not matched to a gene: 1. Germline V lookup: CDR1 MNHNY, CDR2 SVGAGI (reference sequence). This CDR3 spans 13 amino acids. Points on this clone: The antigen is unknown.

The table came from immunoSEQ multiplex PCR; TCRdb's copy has only in-frame clones and leaves some out. The sample holds about 110,000 clones, approximately 92% seen once. Sequencing was carried out using CD4+ T cells from PBMCs. The sequence was collected from a woman aged 18-29 years in good health and CMV-seronegative. The genes are TRBV6-6 and TRBJ2-5, with 8 bases identical to TRBD1. CDR3 in DNA: TGTGCCAGCAGTTACGACAGGGGCGAGACCCAGTACTTC. This encodes CASSYDRGETQYF.